The 5 T cell receptor beta chains reported below all come from one sample, sequenced in a study. TCRdb analysed the 5' RACE reads with MiXCR anew, one entry per CDR3 protein. The table includes thousands of distinct CDR3 sequences, about 16% detected once. Sequences were obtained from memory CD4+ T cells sorted from blood. The subset here: memory CD4+ T cells, CD4+CD45RO+CD25-. These receptors all stem from a female donor with breast cancer.

The chain combines TRBV6-5 with TRBJ2-1, with 13 positions matching TRBD2. The CDR3 loop spans 16 amino acids. The germline V gene encodes CDR1 MNHEY and CDR2 SVGAGI. The junction had 5 bases not matched to a gene; V was cut back by 2 bases and J by 7 bases. CDR3 amino acids: CASSYRTSGSINEQFF. Here the CDR3 DNA reads TGTGCCAGCAGTTACCGGACTAGCGGGAGCATAAATGAGCAGTTCTTC.

This clonotype was found a few times. One end of the junction fails to match germline, which may point to a read error. The V call is TRBV12-3 or TRBV12-4, the J call TRBJ2-1; either TRBD1 or TRBD2 may supply D (6 bases each). The CDR3 is 16 residues long. The CDR3 region is CASTGWRGSPYNEQLF. CDR3 DNA sequence: TGTGCCAGCACCGGGTGGAGGGGGTCCCCCTACAATGAGCAGCTCTTC.

On this clonotype: A read error is possible here, since a much larger clone lies one base away. The V and J genes are TRBV18 and TRBJ2-2, with 9 bases aligning to TRBD1. Per the germline V gene, CDR1 is KGHSH and CDR2 is LQKENI. This CDR3 has 16 residues. CDR3 nucleotide sequence: TGTGCCAGCTCAACGAGGACAGGGGAGAACACCGGGGAGCCGTTTTTT. Protein sequence: CASSTRTGENTGEPFF.

This clonotype was observed many times. The gene calls are TRBV2 and TRBJ2-1, with D unresolved. The germline gives CDR1 SNHLY, CDR2 FYNNEI. The CDR3 totals 12 residues. Trimming took 1 base from V and 5 from J, leaving 3 bases between them. CDR3 protein: CASSEGNNEQFF. In DNA form, the CDR3 reads TGTGCCAGCAGTGAAGGGAACAATGAGCAGTTCTTC.

This clonotype has more than one count but fewer than ten. The chain carries TRBV28 and TRBJ2-7, with D perhaps TRBD1 (7 bases). The CDR3 consists of 15 residues. Germline lookup yields CDR1 MDHEN and CDR2 SYDVKM. V was trimmed by 6 bases and J by 2 bases, leaving 17 bases between them. CDR3 nucleotides: TGTGCCAGCAGCCTGTACCAGGGGGGTGCCTACGAGCAGTACTTC. This encodes CASSLYQGGAYEQYF.